This T cell receptor beta chain was documented in a study of cytomegalovirus exposure and HLA in healthy donors. PCR used 60 Vbeta primers and 13 Jbeta primers. TCRdb's copy holds only in-frame clones and misses some; the assay was immunoSEQ multiplex PCR. The data hold 150,000 to 200,000 clones, with more than 70% observed a single time. The CDR3 runs to 13 residues. Trimming shortened V by 0 bases and J by 5 bases, and 7 bases separated the two germline ends. CDR1 is SSHAT, CDR2 FNYEAQ, per germline (reference sequence). The chain has TRBV7-7 and TRBJ2-5, with TRBD2 as a possible D gene (5 bases). The clonotype was recovered from a man aged 55 to 69 in good health and CMV-seronegative. The sample taken for sequencing was PBMCs. The CDR3 region has the DNA TGTGCCAGCAGCTTAGCGCGGGTGGAGACCCAGTACTTC. This codes for CASSLARVETQYF.